The rows below give T cell receptor beta chains drawn from one sample of a study of T-cell reconstitution after alpha-beta-depleted transplantation in children. TCRdb passed the PCR reads through MiXCR, listing each CDR3 protein once. Seen here are about 610,000 distinct CDR3 sequences, about 10% observed once, and the top ten hold about 4%. Specimen: PBMCs from the stem cell graft donor, collected from the stem cell graft. The receptors were gathered from a human donor who donated a stem cell graft to a child with acute myeloid leukemia. Each CDR3 is given with its conserved first and last residue. The D gene is left open where the match is weak. Clone sizes are given selectively: once, few, many, or a class where the clone is expanded.

CDR3nt: TGTGCCACCAGCAGAGATCCCAGGGGGCGGACTGAAGCTTTCTTT
CDR3aa: CATSRDPRGRTEAFF
v_gene: TRBV15
j_gene: TRBJ1-1
abundance: -
d_gene: TRBD1

CDR3nt: TGCAGTGCTGTCCGGCCGGGAGGGAAGAACGAGCAGTACTTC
CDR3aa: CSAVRPGGKNEQYF
v_gene: TRBV20-1
j_gene: TRBJ2-7
abundance: -
d_gene: TRBD2

CDR3nt: TGCGCCAGCAGCTTGGGACTAGCGGTGAATGGGCAGTTCTTC
CDR3aa: CASSLGLAVNGQFF
v_gene: TRBV5-1
j_gene: TRBJ2-1
abundance: -
d_gene: TRBD2

CDR3nt: TGTGCCAGCAGCCAAGTGGGAGCGGGAGAGGCCGAGCAGTACTTC
CDR3aa: CASSQVGAGEAEQYF
v_gene: TRBV4-2
j_gene: TRBJ2-7
abundance: few
d_gene: TRBD2

CDR3nt: TGTGCCAGCAGCCCTTTGGGGACAGGGGATGAGCAGTTCTTC
CDR3aa: CASSPLGTGDEQFF
v_gene: TRBV5-5
j_gene: TRBJ2-1
abundance: many
d_gene: TRBD1

CDR3nt: TGTGCCAGCAGCTCGACAGGGGGCGCGAACACTGAAGCTTTCTTT
CDR3aa: CASSSTGGANTEAFF
v_gene: TRBV7-2
j_gene: TRBJ1-1
abundance: many
d_gene: TRBD1

CDR3nt: TGTGCCAGCAGCTTAGCCAGGGCCTACAATGAGCAGTTCTTC
CDR3aa: CASSLARAYNEQFF
v_gene: TRBV7-3
j_gene: TRBJ2-1
abundance: -
d_gene: -

CDR3nt: TGCAGCGACAGGGATGCCGGGGAGCTGTTTTTT
CDR3aa: CSDRDAGELFF
v_gene: TRBV29-1
j_gene: TRBJ2-2
abundance: many
d_gene: -

CDR3nt: TGTGCCAGCAGCTTAGGGGACAGGGGTTCTCGTGGCTACACCTTC
CDR3aa: CASSLGDRGSRGYTF
v_gene: TRBV7-2
j_gene: TRBJ1-2
abundance: -
d_gene: TRBD1

CDR3nt: TGTGCCAGCAGTGGCAGGGGGCGCGGCACAGATACGCAGTATTTT
CDR3aa: CASSGRGRGTDTQYF
v_gene: TRBV6-1
j_gene: TRBJ2-3
abundance: -
d_gene: TRBD1

CDR3nt: TGCGCCAGCAGTGATAGGGGGACCACTGAAGCTTTCTTT
CDR3aa: CASSDRGTTEAFF
v_gene: TRBV10-2
j_gene: TRBJ1-1
abundance: -
d_gene: -

CDR3nt: TGTGCCAGCAGTTACTCAAGGAGCGGGAGGGCCGAAGGACAAGAGACCCAGTACTTC
CDR3aa: CASSYSRSGRAEGQETQYF
v_gene: TRBV6-5
j_gene: TRBJ2-5
abundance: few
d_gene: TRBD2

CDR3nt: TGCGCCAGCAGCATTAGCGGGATACAAGAGACCCAGTACTTC
CDR3aa: CASSISGIQETQYF
v_gene: TRBV5-1
j_gene: TRBJ2-5
abundance: few
d_gene: TRBD2

CDR3nt: TGTGCCAGCAGCTTAGCCGCGACCCTCGAGGCCACAGATACGCAGTATTTT
CDR3aa: CASSLAATLEATDTQYF
v_gene: TRBV13
j_gene: TRBJ2-3
abundance: many
d_gene: -

CDR3nt: TGTGCCAGCAGAGGCGTGGTTGGGACTGGGGTAAACATTCAGTACTTC
CDR3aa: CASRGVVGTGVNIQYF
v_gene: TRBV28
j_gene: TRBJ2-4
abundance: few
d_gene: -

CDR3nt: TGTGCCAGTAGTATGATGGGAGACTATGGCTACACCTTC
CDR3aa: CASSMMGDYGYTF
v_gene: TRBV19
j_gene: TRBJ1-2
abundance: few
d_gene: -

CDR3nt: TGTGCCACCAGTGAGTATACCTCCTACAATGAGCAGTTCTTC
CDR3aa: CATSEYTSYNEQFF
v_gene: TRBV24-1
j_gene: TRBJ2-1
abundance: many
d_gene: -

CDR3nt: TGTGCCAGCAGCTTATCGCGGGACTACGAGCAGTACTTC
CDR3aa: CASSLSRDYEQYF
v_gene: TRBV7-9
j_gene: TRBJ2-7
abundance: many
d_gene: -

CDR3nt: TGTGCCAGCAGCTCCGGATGGGGTTACGAGCAGTACTTC
CDR3aa: CASSSGWGYEQYF
v_gene: TRBV12-3/TRBV12-4
j_gene: TRBJ2-7
abundance: few
d_gene: -

CDR3nt: TGTGCCAGCAGCTTAGGGGCCCAGGGTAGGAGAGAGACCCAGTACTTC
CDR3aa: CASSLGAQGRRETQYF
v_gene: TRBV7-9
j_gene: TRBJ2-5
abundance: many
d_gene: -

CDR3nt: TGTGCCAGCAGTTTAGCAGTAGTGGATAAGAACACCGGGGAGCTGTTTTTT
CDR3aa: CASSLAVVDKNTGELFF
v_gene: TRBV12-3/TRBV12-4
j_gene: TRBJ2-2
abundance: -
d_gene: -

CDR3nt: TGTGCCAGCACCACCCGGGACGGTACCTACGAGCAGTACTTC
CDR3aa: CASTTRDGTYEQYF
v_gene: TRBV5-4
j_gene: TRBJ2-7
abundance: -
d_gene: -

CDR3nt: TGTGCCAGCAGATCTAGCGGGAGCAGGGCCGAGCAGTACTTC
CDR3aa: CASRSSGSRAEQYF
v_gene: TRBV2
j_gene: TRBJ2-7
abundance: -
d_gene: TRBD2

CDR3nt: TGTGCCAGCAGACTAGCGGGAGGGAATGAGCAGTTCTTC
CDR3aa: CASRLAGGNEQFF
v_gene: TRBV12-3/TRBV12-4
j_gene: TRBJ2-1
abundance: many
d_gene: TRBD2

CDR3nt: TGCAGCGTTGAAGGCGGGGGAGGCTATGGCTACACCTTC
CDR3aa: CSVEGGGGYGYTF
v_gene: TRBV29-1
j_gene: TRBJ1-2
abundance: few
d_gene: -

CDR3nt: TGTGCCAGCAGTCACAGAGATACGCAGTATTTT
CDR3aa: CASSHRDTQYF
v_gene: TRBV28
j_gene: TRBJ2-3
abundance: many
d_gene: -

CDR3nt: TGCAGTAACGGACTAGCGGGAGGCTACGAGCAGTACTTC
CDR3aa: CSNGLAGGYEQYF
v_gene: TRBV20-1
j_gene: TRBJ2-7
abundance: -
d_gene: TRBD2

CDR3nt: TGCAGTGCTAGGCCCAGGATGAACACCGGGGAGCTGTTTTTT
CDR3aa: CSARPRMNTGELFF
v_gene: TRBV20-1
j_gene: TRBJ2-2
abundance: many
d_gene: -

CDR3nt: TGTGCCAGCTCGACAGATTCAAACTATGGCTACACCTTC
CDR3aa: CASSTDSNYGYTF
v_gene: TRBV12-3/TRBV12-4
j_gene: TRBJ1-2
abundance: many
d_gene: -

CDR3nt: TGTGCCAGCAGTTCCGGACTGTATTACAATGAGCAGTTCTTC
CDR3aa: CASSSGLYYNEQFF
v_gene: TRBV6-2/TRBV6-3
j_gene: TRBJ2-1
abundance: few
d_gene: -

CDR3nt: TGCGCCAGCAGCCACGGGACTAGCGGGAGGACAGATACGCAGTATTTT
CDR3aa: CASSHGTSGRTDTQYF
v_gene: TRBV5-1
j_gene: TRBJ2-3
abundance: -
d_gene: TRBD2

CDR3nt: TGCAGTGCTAGAGAAGACAGGTCCACTGAAGCTTTCTTT
CDR3aa: CSAREDRSTEAFF
v_gene: TRBV20-1
j_gene: TRBJ1-1
abundance: -
d_gene: -

CDR3nt: TGTGCCATCAGCCCTAGGGGACTAGCGGCTGAGCAGTTCTTC
CDR3aa: CAISPRGLAAEQFF
v_gene: TRBV10-3
j_gene: TRBJ2-1
abundance: few
d_gene: TRBD2

CDR3nt: TGTGCCAGCAGCCTCCTCTACGAGCAGTACTTC
CDR3aa: CASSLLYEQYF
v_gene: TRBV7-2
j_gene: TRBJ2-7
abundance: many
d_gene: -

CDR3nt: TGTGCCACAGGACGGGGGGGCACAGATACGCAGTATTTT
CDR3aa: CATGRGGTDTQYF
v_gene: TRBV10-3
j_gene: TRBJ2-3
abundance: few
d_gene: TRBD2

CDR3nt: TGTGCCAGCCTCCCGCCTCCTTCGGGGGAGCAGTACTTC
CDR3aa: CASLPPPSGEQYF
v_gene: TRBV2
j_gene: TRBJ2-7
abundance: few
d_gene: -

CDR3nt: TGTGCCAGCAGCTTTTCAGGGGGTAACACCGGGGAGCTGTTTTTT
CDR3aa: CASSFSGGNTGELFF
v_gene: TRBV11-1
j_gene: TRBJ2-2
abundance: few
d_gene: TRBD1

CDR3nt: TGTGCCAGCAGCCAAGAAGGGGGGACTAATGAAAAACTGTTTTTT
CDR3aa: CASSQEGGTNEKLFF
v_gene: TRBV4-2
j_gene: TRBJ1-4
abundance: many
d_gene: -

CDR3nt: TGTGCCACCAGCATTGGGGGACTGAACACCGGGGAGCTGTTTTTT
CDR3aa: CATSIGGLNTGELFF
v_gene: TRBV15
j_gene: TRBJ2-2
abundance: -
d_gene: -

CDR3nt: TGCGCCAGCAGCCGCTGGACTAGCGGGACCTACAATGAGCAGTTCTTC
CDR3aa: CASSRWTSGTYNEQFF
v_gene: TRBV5-1
j_gene: TRBJ2-1
abundance: many
d_gene: TRBD2

CDR3nt: TGTGCCAGCAGTTTGTCGGGACCGTGGAACGAGCAGTACTTC
CDR3aa: CASSLSGPWNEQYF
v_gene: TRBV28
j_gene: TRBJ2-7
abundance: many
d_gene: -

CDR3nt: TGTGCCAGCAGTGAAGCGGCCCCAGTGCAGGCCTACGAGCAGTACTTC
CDR3aa: CASSEAAPVQAYEQYF
v_gene: TRBV6-1
j_gene: TRBJ2-7
abundance: few
d_gene: -

CDR3nt: TGCAGTGCCGGGACTAGCGGGAAGGGTGAGCAGTTCTTC
CDR3aa: CSAGTSGKGEQFF
v_gene: TRBV20-1
j_gene: TRBJ2-1
abundance: many
d_gene: TRBD2

CDR3nt: TGTGCCAGCCAACAGGGGGGAAACTATGGCTACACCTTC
CDR3aa: CASQQGGNYGYTF
v_gene: TRBV12-3/TRBV12-4
j_gene: TRBJ1-2
abundance: many
d_gene: TRBD1

CDR3nt: TGCAGCGTTGAAGGACTTTTAAGCTCCTACAATGAGCAGTTCTTC
CDR3aa: CSVEGLLSSYNEQFF
v_gene: TRBV29-1
j_gene: TRBJ2-1
abundance: many
d_gene: -

CDR3nt: TGCAGTGCTAGAGGTAACCTAGCGGGAGTCAAAGGCACAGATACGCAGTATTTT
CDR3aa: CSARGNLAGVKGTDTQYF
v_gene: TRBV20-1
j_gene: TRBJ2-3
abundance: -
d_gene: TRBD2

CDR3nt: TGTGCCAGCAGCCGCGGGACAGGGGGCGCTCAGCAGCCCCAGCATTTT
CDR3aa: CASSRGTGGAQQPQHF
v_gene: TRBV6-2/TRBV6-3
j_gene: TRBJ1-5
abundance: few
d_gene: TRBD1

CDR3nt: TGTGCCAGCAGTTTATTCGGGGGCCGGGAGCTGTTTTTT
CDR3aa: CASSLFGGRELFF
v_gene: TRBV12-3/TRBV12-4
j_gene: TRBJ2-2
abundance: few
d_gene: -

CDR3nt: TGCAGTGCGGACAGGGGGAAATTGGGTCAAGAGACCCAGTACTTC
CDR3aa: CSADRGKLGQETQYF
v_gene: TRBV20-1
j_gene: TRBJ2-5
abundance: -
d_gene: TRBD1

CDR3nt: TGCAGTCAATCCGGTAGCGGGAGTTACGAGCAGTACTTC
CDR3aa: CSQSGSGSYEQYF
v_gene: TRBV20-1
j_gene: TRBJ2-7
abundance: -
d_gene: TRBD2

CDR3nt: TGCAGCGCCGCCCTAGCGGGAAGACGTCAGACCCAGTACTTC
CDR3aa: CSAALAGRRQTQYF
v_gene: TRBV29-1
j_gene: TRBJ2-5
abundance: few
d_gene: TRBD2

CDR3nt: TGTGCCTGCTGCCAAGATCGAGGGAGAGATCAGCCCCAGCATTTT
CDR3aa: CACCQDRGRDQPQHF
v_gene: TRBV3-1
j_gene: TRBJ1-5
abundance: once
d_gene: -

CDR3nt: TGCAGTGCTAGCGGGAGACCCGGCTACGAGCAGTACTTC
CDR3aa: CSASGRPGYEQYF
v_gene: TRBV20-1
j_gene: TRBJ2-7
abundance: few
d_gene: -

CDR3nt: TGTGCCACCAGGGACAGGGTCGATGAGACCCAGTACTTC
CDR3aa: CATRDRVDETQYF
v_gene: TRBV24-1
j_gene: TRBJ2-5
abundance: few
d_gene: TRBD1

CDR3nt: TGTGCCAGCTCACAACAGACTAGCGGGATCTCCAATGAGCAGTTCTTC
CDR3aa: CASSQQTSGISNEQFF
v_gene: TRBV18
j_gene: TRBJ2-1
abundance: few
d_gene: TRBD2